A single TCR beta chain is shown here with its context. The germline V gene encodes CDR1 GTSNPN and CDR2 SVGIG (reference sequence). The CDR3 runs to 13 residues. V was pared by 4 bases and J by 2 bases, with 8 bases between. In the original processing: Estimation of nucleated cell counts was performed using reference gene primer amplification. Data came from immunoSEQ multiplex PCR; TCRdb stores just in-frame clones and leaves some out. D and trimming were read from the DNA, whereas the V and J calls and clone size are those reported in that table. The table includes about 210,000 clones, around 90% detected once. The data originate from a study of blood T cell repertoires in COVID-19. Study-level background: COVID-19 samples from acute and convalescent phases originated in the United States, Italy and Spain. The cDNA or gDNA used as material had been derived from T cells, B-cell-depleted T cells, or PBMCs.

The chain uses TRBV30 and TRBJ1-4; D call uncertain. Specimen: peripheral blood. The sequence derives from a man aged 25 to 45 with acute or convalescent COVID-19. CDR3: CAWNGQTNEKLFF. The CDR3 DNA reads TGTGCCTGGAATGGCCAGACTAATGAAAAACTGTTTTTT.